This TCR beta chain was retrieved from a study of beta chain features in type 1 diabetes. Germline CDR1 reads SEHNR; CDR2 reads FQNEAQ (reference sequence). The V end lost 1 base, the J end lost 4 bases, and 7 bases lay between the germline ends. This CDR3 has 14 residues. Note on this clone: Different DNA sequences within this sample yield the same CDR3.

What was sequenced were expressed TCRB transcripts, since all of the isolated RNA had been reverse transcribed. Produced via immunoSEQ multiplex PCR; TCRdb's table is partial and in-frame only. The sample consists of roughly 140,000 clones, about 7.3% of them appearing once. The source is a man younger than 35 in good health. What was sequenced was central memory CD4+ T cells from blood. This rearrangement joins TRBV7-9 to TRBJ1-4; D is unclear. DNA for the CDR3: TGTGCCAGCAGCTTAGGCCAGAATAATGAAAAACTGTTTTTT. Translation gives CASSLGQNNEKLFF.